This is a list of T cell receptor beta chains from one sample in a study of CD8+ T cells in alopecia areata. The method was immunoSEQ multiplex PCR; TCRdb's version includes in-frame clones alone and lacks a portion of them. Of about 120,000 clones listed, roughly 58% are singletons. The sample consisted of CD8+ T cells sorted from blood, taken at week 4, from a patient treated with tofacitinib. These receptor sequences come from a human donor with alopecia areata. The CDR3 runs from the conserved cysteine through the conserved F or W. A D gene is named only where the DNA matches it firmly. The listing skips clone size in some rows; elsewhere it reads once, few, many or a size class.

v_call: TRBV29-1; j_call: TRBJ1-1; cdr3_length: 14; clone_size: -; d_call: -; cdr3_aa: CSVDEGNMNTEAFF; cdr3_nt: TGCAGCGTTGATGAAGGAAATATGAACACTGAAGCTTTCTTT
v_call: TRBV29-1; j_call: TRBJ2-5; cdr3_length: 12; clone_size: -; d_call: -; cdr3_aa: CSVERFQETQYF; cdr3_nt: TGCAGCGTTGAGCGGTTCCAAGAGACCCAGTACTTC
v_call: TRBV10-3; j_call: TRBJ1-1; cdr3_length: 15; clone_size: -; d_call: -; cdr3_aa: CATGAGGTGNTEAFF; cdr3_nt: TGTGCCACCGGTGCGGGGGGGACTGGGAACACTGAAGCTTTCTTT
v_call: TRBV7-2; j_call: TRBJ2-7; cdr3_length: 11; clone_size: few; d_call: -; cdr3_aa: CASSDSYEQYF; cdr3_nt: TGTGCCAGCAGCGACTCCTACGAGCAGTACTTC
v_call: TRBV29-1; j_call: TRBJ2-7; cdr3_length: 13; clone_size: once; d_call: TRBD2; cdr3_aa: CSTGTSSAYEQYF; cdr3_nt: TGCAGCACCGGGACTAGCTCCGCCTACGAGCAGTACTTC
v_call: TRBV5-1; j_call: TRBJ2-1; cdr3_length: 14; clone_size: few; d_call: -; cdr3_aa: CASSSDQGQNEQFF; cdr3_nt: TGCGCCAGCAGCTCCGATCAGGGACAAAATGAGCAGTTCTTC
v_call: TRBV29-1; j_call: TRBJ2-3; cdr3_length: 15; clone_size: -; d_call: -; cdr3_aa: CSVEDPTLGTDTQYF; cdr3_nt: TGCAGCGTCGAGGATCCCACCCTAGGCACAGATACGCAGTATTTT
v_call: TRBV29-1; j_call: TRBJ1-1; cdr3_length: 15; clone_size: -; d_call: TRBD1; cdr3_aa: CSVEAGQVVGTEAFF; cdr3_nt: TGCAGCGTTGAAGCGGGACAGGTTGTAGGAACTGAAGCTTTCTTT
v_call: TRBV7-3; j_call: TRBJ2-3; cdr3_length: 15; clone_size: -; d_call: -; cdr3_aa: CASSLGAGISDTQYF; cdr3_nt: TGTGCCAGCAGCTTGGGGGCAGGCATTAGTGATACGCAGTATTTT
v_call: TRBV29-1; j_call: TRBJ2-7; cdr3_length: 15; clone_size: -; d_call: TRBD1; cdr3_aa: CSVEDPGQTPYEQYF; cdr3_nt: TGCAGCGTTGAAGACCCGGGACAGACTCCCTACGAGCAGTACTTC
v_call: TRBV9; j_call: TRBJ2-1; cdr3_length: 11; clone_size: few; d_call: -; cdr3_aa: CASSAPGEQFF; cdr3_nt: TGTGCCAGCAGCGCCCCGGGGGAGCAGTTCTTC
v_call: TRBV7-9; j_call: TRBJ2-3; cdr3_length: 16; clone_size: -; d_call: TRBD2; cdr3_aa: CASNPRGARGTDTQYF; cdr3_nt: TGTGCCAGCAACCCGCGGGGGGCCAGGGGAACAGATACGCAGTATTTT
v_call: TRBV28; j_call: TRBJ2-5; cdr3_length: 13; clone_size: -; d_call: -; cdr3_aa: CARRRGFRETQYF; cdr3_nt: TGTGCCAGGCGGCGGGGTTTTCGGGAGACCCAGTACTTC
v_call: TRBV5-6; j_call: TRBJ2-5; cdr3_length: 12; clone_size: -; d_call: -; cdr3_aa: CARVRGQETQYF; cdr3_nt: TGTGCCAGAGTCAGGGGACAAGAGACCCAGTACTTC
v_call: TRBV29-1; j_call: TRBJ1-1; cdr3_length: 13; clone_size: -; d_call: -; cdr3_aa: CSVAGPQNTEAFF; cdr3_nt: TGCAGCGTTGCGGGACCCCAGAACACTGAAGCTTTCTTT
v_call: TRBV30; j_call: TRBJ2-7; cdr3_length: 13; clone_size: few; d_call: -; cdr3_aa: CAWSSDRVYEQYF; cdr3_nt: TGTGCCTGGAGCTCAGACAGAGTCTACGAGCAGTACTTC
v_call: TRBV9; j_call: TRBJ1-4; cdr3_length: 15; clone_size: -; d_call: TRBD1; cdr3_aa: CASSAFTGENEKLFF; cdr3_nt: TGTGCCAGCAGCGCCTTTACAGGGGAGAATGAAAAACTGTTTTTT
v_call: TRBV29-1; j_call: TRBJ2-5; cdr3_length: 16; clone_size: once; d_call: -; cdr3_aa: CSVEDPYKRFQETQYF; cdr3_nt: TGCAGCGTTGAAGATCCCTATAAGAGGTTCCAAGAGACCCAGTACTTC
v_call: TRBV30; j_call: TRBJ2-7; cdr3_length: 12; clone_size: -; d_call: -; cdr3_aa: CAWSPLEGEQYF; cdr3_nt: TGTGCCTGGAGCCCCCTCGAGGGAGAGCAGTACTTC
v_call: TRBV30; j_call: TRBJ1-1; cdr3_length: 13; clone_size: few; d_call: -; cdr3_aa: CAWSPALNTEAFF; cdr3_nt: TGTGCCTGGAGTCCGGCGTTGAACACTGAAGCTTTCTTT
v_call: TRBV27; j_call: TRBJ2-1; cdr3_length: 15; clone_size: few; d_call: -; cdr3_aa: CASSLDSGSYNEQFF; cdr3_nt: TGTGCCAGCAGTTTAGACAGTGGGTCCTACAATGAGCAGTTCTTC
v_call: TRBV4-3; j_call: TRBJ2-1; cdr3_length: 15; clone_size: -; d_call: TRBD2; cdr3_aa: CASSQGGLANNEQFF; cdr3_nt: TGCGCCAGCAGCCAAGGTGGACTAGCAAACAATGAGCAGTTCTTC
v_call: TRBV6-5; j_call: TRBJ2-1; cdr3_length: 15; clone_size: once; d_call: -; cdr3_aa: CASRPKLSYSDEQFF; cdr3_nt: TGTGCCAGCAGGCCCAAGCTTTCTTACAGTGATGAGCAGTTCTTC
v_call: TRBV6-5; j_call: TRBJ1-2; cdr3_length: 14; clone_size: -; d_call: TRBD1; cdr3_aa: CASSYGTGVYGYTF; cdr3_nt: TGTGCCAGCAGTTACGGGACAGGGGTCTATGGCTACACCTTC
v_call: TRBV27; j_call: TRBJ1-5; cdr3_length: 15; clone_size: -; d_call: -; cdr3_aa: CASSSGLTGNQPQHF; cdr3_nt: TGTGCCAGCAGCTCGGGCCTGACAGGCAATCAGCCCCAGCATTTT
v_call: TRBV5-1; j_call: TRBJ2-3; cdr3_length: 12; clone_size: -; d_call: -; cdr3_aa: CASSLDVDTQYF; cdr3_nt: TGCGCCAGCAGCTTGGATGTAGATACGCAGTATTTT